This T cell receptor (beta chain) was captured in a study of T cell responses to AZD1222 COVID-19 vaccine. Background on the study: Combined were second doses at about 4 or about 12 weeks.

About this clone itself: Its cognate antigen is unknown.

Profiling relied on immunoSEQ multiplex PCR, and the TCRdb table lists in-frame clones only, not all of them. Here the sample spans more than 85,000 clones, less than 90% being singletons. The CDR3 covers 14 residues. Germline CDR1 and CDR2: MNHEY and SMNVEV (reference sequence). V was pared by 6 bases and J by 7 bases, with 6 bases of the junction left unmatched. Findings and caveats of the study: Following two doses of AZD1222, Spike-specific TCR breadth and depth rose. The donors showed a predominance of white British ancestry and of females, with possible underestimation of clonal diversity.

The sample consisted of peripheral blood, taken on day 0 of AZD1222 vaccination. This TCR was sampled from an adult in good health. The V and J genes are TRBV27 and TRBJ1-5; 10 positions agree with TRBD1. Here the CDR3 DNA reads TGTGCCAGCAGAACCGGGACAGGGGACCAGCCCCAGCATTTT. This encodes CASRTGTGDQPQHF.